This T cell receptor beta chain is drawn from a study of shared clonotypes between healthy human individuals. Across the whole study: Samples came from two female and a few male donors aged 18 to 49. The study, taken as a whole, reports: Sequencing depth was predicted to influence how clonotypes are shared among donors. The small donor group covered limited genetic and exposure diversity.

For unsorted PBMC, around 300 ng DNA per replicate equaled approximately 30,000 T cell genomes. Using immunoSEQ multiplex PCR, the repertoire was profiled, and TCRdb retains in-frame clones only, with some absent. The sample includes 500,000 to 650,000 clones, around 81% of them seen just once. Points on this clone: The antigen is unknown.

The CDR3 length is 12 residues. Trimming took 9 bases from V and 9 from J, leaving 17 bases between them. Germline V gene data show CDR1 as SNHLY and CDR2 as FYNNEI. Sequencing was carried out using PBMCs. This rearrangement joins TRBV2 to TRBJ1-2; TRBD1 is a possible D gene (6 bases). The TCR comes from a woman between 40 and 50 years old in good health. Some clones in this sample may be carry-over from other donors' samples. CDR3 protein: CARQEGGWRYTF. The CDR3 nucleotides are TGTGCCAGACAAGAGGGGGGGTGGCGCTACACCTTC.